The rows below give T cell receptor beta chains drawn from one sample of a study of shared clonotypes between healthy human individuals. Profiling relied on immunoSEQ multiplex PCR, and the TCRdb table lists in-frame clones only, not all of them. The sample consists of 550,000 to 800,000 clones, under 80% of them appearing once. Sequences were obtained from memory CD4+ T cells sorted from blood. These receptors were taken from a woman in her twenties or thirties in good health. Each CDR3 is given with its conserved first and last residue. A D gene is named only where the DNA matches it firmly. A row's size may be missing; if present it is once, few, many or a size class.

size,V,J,D,CDR3,DNA
-,TRBV19,TRBJ1-1,-,CASSMRSGRGTEAFF,TGTGCCAGTAGCATGAGGAGCGGCAGGGGCACTGAAGCTTTCTTT
-,TRBV5-6,TRBJ2-3,TRBD2,CASSLFGLAGGGTDTQYF,TGTGCCAGCAGCTTGTTTGGCCTAGCGGGAGGGGGCACAGATACGCAGTATTTT
-,TRBV7-9,TRBJ2-3,TRBD2,CASSPGLAGEGDTQYF,TGTGCCAGCAGCCCCGGACTAGCGGGAGAAGGAGATACGCAGTATTTT
-,TRBV15,TRBJ1-4,-,CATSPDTSNEKLFF,TGTGCCACCAGCCCGGACACATCTAATGAAAAACTGTTTTTT
-,TRBV5-6,TRBJ2-3,-,CASSLRRDGTDTQYF,TGTGCCAGCAGCTTGCGCCGGGACGGCACAGATACGCAGTATTTT
-,TRBV27,TRBJ2-7,-,CASSFLGGYEQYF,TGTGCCAGCAGTTTTCTGGGCGGCTACGAGCAGTACTTC
-,TRBV2,TRBJ1-2,TRBD1,CASSETGAVSYGYTF,TGTGCCAGCAGTGAGACAGGGGCGGTATCTTATGGCTACACCTTC
-,TRBV7-9,TRBJ2-7,-,CASSSQLEQYF,TGTGCCAGCAGCTCACAGTTAGAGCAGTACTTC
many,TRBV6-6,TRBJ1-2,-,CASSYDRKGYTF,TGTGCCAGCAGTTACGACAGGAAGGGCTACACCTTC
-,TRBV5-4,TRBJ1-1,-,CASSFKGGTEAFF,TGTGCCAGCAGCTTCAAGGGGGGAACTGAAGCTTTCTTT
-,TRBV5-1,TRBJ2-7,TRBD2,CASTGLAGATYEQYF,TGCGCCAGCACCGGACTAGCGGGAGCTACCTACGAGCAGTACTTC
few,TRBV6-5,TRBJ2-3,TRBD2,CASSYSTSGGGDTQYF,TGTGCCAGCAGTTATTCAACTAGCGGAGGGGGAGATACGCAGTATTTT
-,TRBV4-1,TRBJ2-1,-,CASSPNKVLAPNEQFF,TGCGCCAGCAGCCCCAATAAGGTCCTGGCCCCCAATGAGCAGTTCTTC
-,TRBV5-5,TRBJ2-7,-,CASSLGGGSYEQYF,TGTGCCAGCAGCTTGGGTGGCGGTTCCTACGAGCAGTACTTC
few,TRBV7-2,TRBJ1-5,-,CASSVYYSNQPQHF,TGTGCCAGCAGCGTATACTATAGCAATCAGCCCCAGCATTTT
once,TRBV2,TRBJ2-1,-,CASSVDNYNEQFF,TGTGCCAGCAGCGTAGACAATTACAATGAGCAGTTCTTC
-,TRBV5-1,TRBJ1-1,-,CASSFQGSNTEAFF,TGCGCCAGCAGCTTTCAGGGATCGAACACTGAAGCTTTCTTT
few,TRBV7-9,TRBJ2-1,TRBD1,CASSDPGQGIDEQFF,TGTGCCAGCAGCGATCCGGGACAGGGGATTGATGAGCAGTTCTTC
few,TRBV7-7,TRBJ2-1,TRBD2,CASSPYAGGENEQFF,TGTGCCAGCAGCCCTTATGCGGGAGGGGAAAATGAGCAGTTCTTC
once,TRBV10-3,TRBJ2-2,-,CAISARTENTGELFF,TGTGCCATCAGTGCTAGGACAGAGAACACCGGGGAGCTGTTTTTT
-,TRBV27,TRBJ1-2,-,CASGGPNYGYTF,TGTGCCAGCGGAGGGCCAAACTATGGCTACACCTTC
few,TRBV10-2,TRBJ2-3,TRBD1,CASSESRTGGSTDTQYF,TGCGCCAGCAGTGAGTCCCGAACAGGGGGCAGCACAGATACGCAGTATTTT
few,TRBV7-2,TRBJ2-3,-,CASSARRKDTQYF,TGTGCCAGCAGCGCCCGGAGGAAGGATACGCAGTATTTT
-,TRBV19,TRBJ1-5,-,CASSPSFRGQPQHF,TGTGCCAGTAGTCCCTCCTTTAGGGGTCAGCCCCAGCATTTT
-,TRBV5-1,TRBJ2-7,-,CASRRDSSSYEQYF,TGCGCCAGCAGACGGGACTCGAGCTCCTACGAGCAGTACTTC
-,TRBV28,TRBJ2-6,-,CASSLMDSGANVLTF,TGTGCCAGCAGTTTAATGGACTCTGGGGCCAACGTCCTGACTTTC
-,TRBV28,TRBJ2-7,TRBD1,CASRTGGYEQYF,TGTGCCAGTAGGACAGGGGGCTACGAGCAGTACTTC
-,TRBV2,TRBJ2-5,TRBD2,CASSPTSGRETQYF,TGTGCCAGCAGCCCGACTAGCGGGAGGGAGACCCAGTACTTC
once,TRBV7-8,TRBJ2-7,-,CASSLLWGIEQYF,TGTGCCAGCAGCTTATTATGGGGCATCGAGCAGTACTTC
-,TRBV5-4,TRBJ2-1,TRBD1,CASTRTGVTYNEQFF,TGTGCCAGCACCCGGACAGGGGTCACCTACAATGAGCAGTTCTTC
-,TRBV19,TRBJ1-5,TRBD1,CASSIGGTGVNQPQHF,TGTGCCAGTAGTATAGGAGGGACAGGGGTTAATCAGCCCCAGCATTTT
-,TRBV7-8,TRBJ1-5,-,CASREQGGRNQPQHF,TGTGCCAGCAGGGAACAGGGCGGACGCAATCAGCCCCAGCATTTT
-,TRBV15,TRBJ1-4,-,CATRALTDWGANEKLFF,TGTGCCACCCGTGCGCTCACCGATTGGGGGGCTAATGAAAAACTGTTTTTT
-,TRBV18,TRBJ2-1,-,CASSPPFTGNNEQFF,TGTGCCAGCTCACCACCGTTTACGGGGAACAATGAGCAGTTCTTC
-,TRBV15,TRBJ2-5,TRBD2,CATSRGLAGAQETQYF,TGTGCCACCAGCAGAGGACTAGCGGGAGCCCAAGAGACCCAGTACTTC
-,TRBV6-1,TRBJ2-7,TRBD1,CASSDYTGGRYEQYF,TGTGCCAGCAGTGATTACACAGGGGGTCGGTACGAGCAGTACTTC
-,TRBV5-1,TRBJ2-3,-,CASSFTDPSTDTQYF,TGCGCCAGCAGCTTTACGGACCCCTCAACAGATACGCAGTATTTT
-,TRBV5-6,TRBJ1-4,-,CASRAGAATNEKLFF,TGTGCCAGCAGGGCGGGGGCGGCAACTAATGAAAAACTGTTTTTT
few,TRBV6-5,TRBJ2-1,-,CASTRTAASYNEQFF,TGTGCCAGCACAAGGACGGCTGCCTCCTACAATGAGCAGTTCTTC
-,TRBV7-9,TRBJ2-2,TRBD1,CASTPYRTGATNTGELFF,TGTGCCAGCACTCCCTACCGGACAGGCGCCACGAACACCGGGGAGCTGTTTTTT
few,TRBV29-1,TRBJ2-7,-,CSVEFSTSQIYEQYF,TGCAGCGTTGAGTTTAGCACTAGTCAAATATACGAGCAGTACTTC
-,TRBV18,TRBJ1-2,-,CASSPAVVYGYTF,TGTGCCAGCTCACCTGCGGTCGTCTATGGCTACACCTTC
-,TRBV16,TRBJ2-7,-,CASSPEGASSYEQYF,TGTGCCAGCAGCCCCGAGGGCGCAAGCTCCTACGAGCAGTACTTC
-,TRBV5-1,TRBJ2-5,-,CASSLASQETQYF,TGCGCCAGCAGCTTAGCCTCTCAAGAGACCCAGTACTTC